This T cell receptor beta chain is drawn from a study of CD8+ T cells in alopecia areata. General study points: An increase in clonality over normal scalp was evident in lesional scalp, especially alopecia totalis/universalis. In patients, TCRs were shared less clearly than in mice, and HLA may possibly be involved.

As the sequencing template, cDNA was produced by extracting RNA and reverse transcribing it. Profiling relied on immunoSEQ multiplex PCR, and the TCRdb table lists in-frame clones only, not all of them. In the table there are about 120,000 clones, about two fifths of which are singletons. The germline V gene has CDR1 SEHNR and CDR2 FQNEAQ (reference sequence). This CDR3 spans 17 amino acids. Trimming at V came to 1 base and at J to 2 bases, leaving 9 bases not matched to a gene. Of note for this clone: Its specificity is not known.

Material for sequencing was CD4+ T cells sorted from blood. The V gene is TRBV7-9, the J gene TRBJ2-7; 9 bases match TRBD1. The clonotype comes from a human donor with alopecia areata. The CDR3 nucleotides are TGTGCCAGCAGCTTAGTTCGTGTTAGGGACAGGGCCTACGAGCAGTACTTC. It encodes CASSLVRVRDRAYEQYF.